This T cell receptor beta chain derives from a study of metastatic and nonmetastatic thyroid tumors. For the study at large: From malignant and benign thyroid patients, repertoires in blood and in tumor or nodule tissue were compared.

Per the study methods: To classify distant metastasis in papillary thyroid cancer, a model was built from CDR3 differences across clinicopathological groups. Using MiXCR, TCRdb reanalyzed the PCR reads. TCRdb's processing, not the study's, gives the V and J calls here. The repertoire has approximately 37,000 clones, less than 20% of them found once; the top ten carry around 4%. This CDR3 region has 12 residues. Germline CDR1 reads SGHRS; CDR2 reads YFSETQ. The ends were cut back, 3 bases at V and 2 bases at J, with 6 bases in the middle. Details on this clone: Its antigen remains unknown.

Patients were all untreated before their thyroid surgery. Study results and limitations: Malignant thyroid tumors reportedly had TCR beta diversity that was significantly higher than in benign nodules, in blood and tumor.

This TCR was sampled from a female donor with papillary thyroid cancer or a benign thyroid nodule (not recorded which). Some clones in this sample may be carry-over from other donors' samples. Sequenced sample: blood. The chain has TRBV5-1 and TRBJ2-7; D call uncertain. This CDR3 is CASSSVAYEQYF. The DNA of the CDR3 is TGCGCCAGCAGCTCAGTCGCCTACGAGCAGTACTTC.